This passage covers 20 T cell receptor beta chains from one sample sequenced in a study of cytomegalovirus exposure and HLA in healthy donors. PCR involved 60 Vbeta and 13 Jbeta primers. Profiling relied on immunoSEQ multiplex PCR, and the TCRdb table lists in-frame clones only, not all of them. The sample includes about 93,000 clones, 70% to 85% of them seen just once. Input material: PBMCs. The receptor set was obtained from a man aged 50 or older in good health and CMV-seronegative.

This chain joins TRBV29-1 and TRBJ2-5; no clear D. Germline V gene sequence: CDR1 SQVTM, CDR2 ANQGSEA. This CDR3 is 13 amino acids long. The germline V and J ends were trimmed by 2 bases and 2 bases, with 9 bases remaining between them. For the CDR3, the DNA is TGCAGCGTTGAACCCGGGTCACAAGAGACCCAGTACTTC. Residues: CSVEPGSQETQYF.

This clone is a singleton in its sample. The genes are TRBV6-1 and TRBJ2-7, with TRBD1 matching 8 bases. V shed 7 bases and J 2 bases; nucleotides not matched to a gene: 10. The germline gives CDR1 MNHNS, CDR2 SASEGT. This CDR3 comprises 15 residues. The CDR3 loop reads CASKVGQGVAYEQYF. The DNA of the CDR3 is TGTGCCAGCAAAGTAGGACAGGGAGTAGCCTACGAGCAGTACTTC.

This sequence joins TRBV9 and TRBJ2-2, with 9 bases aligning to TRBD1. Trimming removed 2 bases from V and 0 bases from J; junction bases left unmatched: 2. CDR1 is SGDLS and CDR2 is YYNGEE in the germline V gene. The CDR3 covers 16 residues. CDR3 protein: CASSVTGGTNTGELFF. DNA of the CDR3: TGTGCCAGCAGCGTCACAGGGGGCACGAACACCGGGGAGCTGTTTTTT. Using reference TRBV9 and TRBJ2-2 for the parts outside the CDR3, the full variable domain is DSGVTQTPKHLITATGQRVTLRCSPRSGDLSVYWYQQSLDQGLQFLIQYYNGEERAKGNILERFSAQQFPDLHSELNLSSLELGDSALYFCASSVTGGTNTGELFFGEGSRLTVL.

The genes are TRBV19 and TRBJ1-4, with no clear D. Trimming removed 6 bases at V and 5 bases at J, with 22 bases between. CDR3 length: 17 amino acids. The germline V gene encodes CDR1 LNHDA and CDR2 SQIVND (reference sequence). The DNA for the CDR3 is TGTGCCAGTAGCCGCCCGGCCGGGGTGAGTGAGAATGAAAAACTGTTTTTT. Encoded protein: CASSRPAGVSENEKLFF.

This clone was counted a few times. The gene calls are TRBV28 and TRBJ1-2, with D maybe TRBD1 (5 bases). The CDR3 spans 13 residues. Germline V gene data show CDR1 as MDHEN and CDR2 as SYDVKM. V was shortened by 9 bases and J by 5 bases, with 16 bases between the two germline ends. The CDR3 DNA is TGTGCCAGGAGCGCCCCTGGGGCATATGGCTACACCTTC. It codes for CARSAPGAYGYTF.

The chain couples TRBV19 to TRBJ2-1, with D uncertain. The CDR3 spans 13 residues. V lost 1 base and J 10 bases, leaving 11 bases between the germline ends. Per germline, CDR1 LNHDA and CDR2 SQIVND (reference sequence). The CDR3 protein is CASSIGAGNEQFF. DNA of the CDR3: TGTGCCAGTAGTATAGGGGCCGGAAACGAGCAGTTCTTC.

The rearrangement links TRBV30 to TRBJ2-3; 7 nucleotides match TRBD2. CDR3 size: 13 residues. V dropped 7 bases and J dropped 2; count of bases not matched to a gene: 6. Germline V lookup: CDR1 GTSNPN, CDR2 SVGIG (reference sequence). In nucleotides, the CDR3 is TGTGCCTTCGGGGGAGGGCACACAGATACGCAGTATTTT. As protein: CAFGGGHTDTQYF.

V usage is TRBV11-2 and J usage is TRBJ1-1, with D possibly being TRBD1 (5 bases). The CDR3 spans 15 residues. Germline V lookup: CDR1 SGHAT, CDR2 FQNNGV. Trimming removed 4 bases at V and 2 bases at J, with 14 bases between. The CDR3 region is CASSSSGGVNTEAFF. DNA of the CDR3: TGTGCCAGCAGCTCCAGCGGGGGAGTCAACACTGAAGCTTTCTTT. Complete variable domain (other parts from reference TRBV11-2 and TRBJ1-1): EAGVAQSPRYKIIEKRQSVAFWCNPISGHATLYWYQQILGQGPKLLIQFQNNGVVDDSQLPKDRFSAERLKGVDSTLKIQPAKLEDSAVYLCASSSSGGVNTEAFFGQGTRLTVV.

The chain recombines TRBV19 with TRBJ2-1, with D perhaps TRBD1 (6 bases). With 4 bases removed from V and 6 bases from J, the gap between germline ends came to 10 bases. Germline assignment: CDR1 LNHDA and CDR2 SQIVND (reference sequence). This CDR3 comprises 13 residues. The CDR3 region has the DNA TGTGCCAGTAGTAATAGACAGGTCAATGAGCAGTTCTTC. It translates to CASSNRQVNEQFF.

CDR3 coding DNA: TGTGCCAGCAGCTTACAGGGGGAAGCTTTCTTT. Translation: CASSLQGEAFF. The gene calls are TRBV7-9 and TRBJ1-1; D may be TRBD1 (6 bases). The V and J ends lost 2 bases and 8 bases respectively, with 6 bases between them. CDR1 SEHNR and CDR2 FQNEAQ come from the germline V gene (reference sequence). The CDR3 runs 11 residues.

The chain joins TRBV11-2 to TRBJ2-5; weak D call: TRBD2 (6 bases). This CDR3 has 15 amino acids. Germline V gives CDR1 SGHAT, CDR2 FQNNGV. V lost 4 bases to trimming and J lost 2 bases, with 14 bases between them. For the CDR3, the DNA is TGTGCCAGCAGCTCCCTTGGAGGGACTCAAGAGACCCAGTACTTC. Its protein is CASSSLGGTQETQYF.

The CDR3 is CASGPWMVDGYTF. CDR3 nucleotide sequence: TGTGCCTCTGGGCCTTGGATGGTGGATGGCTACACCTTC. This chain connects TRBV28 to TRBJ1-2, with unresolved D. In germline, CDR1 is MDHEN, CDR2 SYDVKM. This CDR3 contains 13 residues. V dropped 11 bases and J dropped 6 bases, with 19 bases sitting between them.

The chain couples TRBV7-2 to TRBJ2-5, with 9 positions matching TRBD2. V lost 6 bases and J lost 2; bases outside the gene matches: 13. The CDR3 spans 17 residues. Per germline, CDR1 SGHTA and CDR2 FQGNSA. CDR3 region: CASRETHRLAEQETQYF. The DNA for the CDR3 is TGTGCCAGCAGAGAGACCCACCGACTAGCGGAACAAGAGACCCAGTACTTC.

The genes are TRBV5-1 and TRBJ2-3, with D perhaps TRBD1 (6 bases). The V gene's germline CDR1 is SGHRS and CDR2 YFSETQ. The CDR3 is 14 amino acids. V was shortened by 0 bases and J by 2 bases, with 7 bases between the two germline ends. The CDR3 spells CASSLGQATDTQYF. The CDR3 DNA sequence: TGCGCCAGCAGCTTGGGACAGGCCACAGATACGCAGTATTTT.

The chain couples TRBV2 to TRBJ2-7; 7 nucleotides match TRBD1. Trimming at V came to 4 bases and at J to 3 bases, leaving 3 bases not matched to a gene. This CDR3 comprises 13 residues. CDR1 SNHLY and CDR2 FYNNEI come from the germline V gene. CDR3 nucleotides: TGTGCCAGCAGTGGACAGGGCGGCTACGAGCAGTACTTC. The encoded protein is CASSGQGGYEQYF.

The V and J genes are TRBV7-9 and TRBJ2-6; possible D gene TRBD1, 5 bases. Trimming took off 1 base at V and 2 bases at J, with 18 bases between the two ends. CDR1 is SEHNR and CDR2 is FQNEAQ in the germline V gene (reference sequence). The CDR3 is made up of 19 amino acids. The CDR3 is CASSLVRSRAITGANVLTF. The CDR3 region has the DNA TGTGCCAGCAGCTTAGTCCGTAGCAGGGCGATAACTGGGGCCAACGTCCTGACTTTC.

CDR3 coding DNA: TGTGCCAGCAGCTCCCAAGGGGGGGCGAGCAGTGTGGAGCAGTACTTC. It translates to CASSSQGGASSVEQYF. J is TRBJ2-7 and V is TRBV7-9; possible D gene TRBD2, 7 bases. V was pared by 4 bases and J by 7 bases, with 23 bases between. The CDR3 sequence is 16 residues long. CDR1 is SEHNR, CDR2 FQNEAQ, per germline (reference sequence).

This chain uses TRBV27 with TRBJ1-4; TRBD1 agrees at 7 bases. V was clipped by 4 bases and J by 2 bases; unmatched bases: 7. This CDR3 has 16 residues. From germline, CDR1 is MNHEY and CDR2 SMNVEV (reference sequence). CDR3: CASSWGQRQTNEKLFF. CDR3 nucleotide sequence: TGTGCCAGCAGTTGGGGACAGAGGCAGACTAATGAAAAACTGTTTTTT.

The chain couples TRBV28 to TRBJ1-2; D is uncertain. From germline, CDR1 is MDHEN and CDR2 SYDVKM. V was pared by 3 bases and J by 5 bases, with 4 bases between. The CDR3 length is 11 residues. CDR3 in amino acids: CASSFYYGYTF. CDR3 coding DNA: TGTGCCAGCAGTTTTTATTATGGCTACACCTTC.

Here the CDR3 reads CASSSGTGGGEQYF. The CDR3 coding sequence is TGTGCCAGCAGCTCCGGGACAGGGGGCGGCGAGCAGTACTTC. The rearrangement joins TRBV6-6 to TRBJ2-7, with 12 bases aligning to TRBD1. V dropped 6 bases and J dropped 6; count of bases not matched to a gene: 6. CDR3 length equals 14 residues. CDR1 is MNHNY, CDR2 SVGAGI, per germline (reference sequence).